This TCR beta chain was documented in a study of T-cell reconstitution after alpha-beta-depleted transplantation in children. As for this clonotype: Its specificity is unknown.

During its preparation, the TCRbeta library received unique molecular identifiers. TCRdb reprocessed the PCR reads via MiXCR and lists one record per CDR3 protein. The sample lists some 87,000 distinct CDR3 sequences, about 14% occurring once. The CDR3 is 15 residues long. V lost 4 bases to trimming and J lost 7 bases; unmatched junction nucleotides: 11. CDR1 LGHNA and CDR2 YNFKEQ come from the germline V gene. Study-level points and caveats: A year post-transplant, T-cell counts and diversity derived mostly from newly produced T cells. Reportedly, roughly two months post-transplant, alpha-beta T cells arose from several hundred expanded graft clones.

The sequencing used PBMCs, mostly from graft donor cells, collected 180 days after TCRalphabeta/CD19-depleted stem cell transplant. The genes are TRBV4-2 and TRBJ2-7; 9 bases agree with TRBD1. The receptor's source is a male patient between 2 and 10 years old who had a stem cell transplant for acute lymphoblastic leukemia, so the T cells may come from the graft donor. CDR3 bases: TGTGCCAGCAGCCCGCTGGACAGGGGTACGCAAGAGCAGTACTTC. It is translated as CASSPLDRGTQEQYF.